Below are 16 T cell receptor beta chains sequenced from a single sample in a study of CD8+ T cells in alopecia areata. Extraction of RNA preceded its reverse transcription into cDNA, which served as the sequencing template. Profiling relied on immunoSEQ multiplex PCR, and the TCRdb table lists in-frame clones only, not all of them. Here the sample spans roughly 100,000 clones, roughly half being singletons. Sequencing used CD4+ T cells sorted from blood. These receptors all come from a human donor in good health.

This clone appeared a few times. V usage is TRBV28 and J usage is TRBJ2-2, with D perhaps matching TRBD1 (6 bases). The ends were cut back, 5 bases at V and 4 bases at J, with 11 bases in the middle. There are 14 residues in the CDR3. CDR1 and CDR2 (germline): MDHEN, SYDVKM. CDR3 protein: CASSVRGRTGELFF. The CDR3 DNA is TGTGCCAGCAGTGTCAGGGGACGCACCGGGGAGCTGTTTTTT.

V usage is TRBV6-6 and J usage is TRBJ2-7; D assignment may be TRBD1 or TRBD2 (5 bases each). CDR1 and CDR2 from the germline V gene are MNHNY and SVGAGI (reference sequence). Trimming shortened V by 6 bases and J by 2 bases, and 17 bases separated the two germline ends. The CDR3 spans 15 residues. CDR3 sequence (DNA): TGTGCCAGCAGGGGGGACCTAGCTAGACCCTACGAGCAGTACTTC. It is translated as CASRGDLARPYEQYF.

The genes are TRBV28 and TRBJ1-2; D remains unclear. This CDR3 has 11 residues. The germline V and J ends were trimmed by 6 bases and 2 bases, with 4 bases remaining between them. Germline CDR1 and CDR2: MDHEN and SYDVKM. The CDR3 DNA reads as TGTGCCAGCAGAGAAAACTATGGCTACACCTTC. Its translation: CASRENYGYTF.

This sequence joins TRBV19 and TRBJ1-1; D ambiguous. The CDR3 is 12 amino acids. Between the trimmed V and J ends, which lost 1 base and 7 bases, there was a span of 7 bases. Germline values: CDR1 LNHDA, CDR2 SQIVND (reference sequence). This CDR3 is CASSIGRVEAFF. CDR3 bases: TGTGCCAGTAGTATAGGGAGGGTTGAAGCTTTCTTT.

This chain joins TRBV6-5 and TRBJ1-5; 7 positions agree with TRBD1. With 6 bases clipped from V and 1 base from J, the junction kept 6 bases outside the gene matches. This CDR3 has 15 residues. Germline lookup yields CDR1 MNHEY and CDR2 SVGAGI. CDR3 bases: TGTGCCAGCAGGATAGACAGGGTGAGCAATCAGCCCCAGCATTTT. Its translation is CASRIDRVSNQPQHF.

The rearrangement links TRBV7-2 to TRBJ1-2, with a possible D match to TRBD1 (5 bases). Per the germline V gene, CDR1 is SGHTA and CDR2 is FQGNSA. The CDR3 sequence is 13 residues long. V gave up 5 bases and J gave up 7 bases, with 14 bases separating them. The CDR3 reads CASSSTLGGGYTF. CDR3 nucleotides: TGTGCCAGCAGCAGCACGCTGGGGGGTGGCTACACCTTC. The variable domain in full, completed from reference TRBV7-2 and TRBJ1-2, reads GAGVSQSPSNKVTEKGKDVELRCDPISGHTALYWYRQSLGQGLEFLIYFQGNSAPDKSGLPSDRFSAERTGGSVSTLTIQRTQQEDSAVYLCASSSTLGGGYTFGSGTRLTVV.

This chain joins TRBV29-1 and TRBJ2-7; 9 bases line up with TRBD1. From germline, CDR1 is SQVTM and CDR2 ANQGSEA. The CDR3 covers 15 residues. V lost 0 bases, J lost 2 bases, and 5 bases stayed unmatched. Here the CDR3 DNA reads TGCAGCGTTGAAGATCGGGGGACAGGGACCTACGAGCAGTACTTC. Translation gives CSVEDRGTGTYEQYF.

V and J are TRBV4-2 and TRBJ2-3, with D tentatively TRBD2 (7 bases). V lost 4 bases and J 6 bases, leaving 20 bases between the germline ends. Looked up from germline, CDR1 is LGHNA and CDR2 is YNFKEQ. The CDR3 contains 16 residues. CDR3 nucleotides: TGTGCCAGCAGCCGCAACCGGGGGGCGGGGATCGATACGCAGTATTTT. It codes for CASSRNRGAGIDTQYF.

V is TRBV12-5 and J is TRBJ2-7, with 9 bases identical to TRBD1. The CDR3 spans 15 residues. Germline loops: CDR1 LGHNT, CDR2 FRNRAP. V was clipped by 2 bases and J by 3 bases; unmatched bases: 5. CDR3 DNA sequence: TGTGCTAGTGGTTTGTCAGTGACAGGGGGCTACGAGCAGTACTTC. Its protein product is CASGLSVTGGYEQYF.

The V gene is TRBV5-6, the J gene TRBJ2-3; 8 bases align to TRBD2. Germline CDR1 and CDR2: SGHDT and YYEEEE. The CDR3 runs to 14 residues. The J segment lost 8 bases and the V segment lost 2 bases, leaving 7 bases of the junction unmatched. The DNA for the CDR3 is TGTGCCAGCAGCTTCACCAGTCGGGAGGGTACGCAGTATTTT. Translation gives CASSFTSREGTQYF.

For the CDR3, the DNA is TGTGCCATCAGACTGGGCTCCACAGATACGCAGTATTTT. It translates to CAIRLGSTDTQYF. The chain is built from TRBV10-3 and TRBJ2-3; unclear D gene. Germline loops: CDR1 ENHRY, CDR2 SYGVKD. V shed 6 bases and J shed 2 bases, with 9 bases lying between them. CDR3 length: 13 amino acids.

This clone ranks as medium-sized. The chain combines TRBV7-2 with TRBJ2-5; the match to TRBD2 covers 9 bases. The CDR3 totals 15 residues. Germline V lookup: CDR1 SGHTA, CDR2 FQGNSA. V gave up 1 base and J gave up 4 bases; unmatched junction bases: 4. The CDR3 loop reads CASSLDARGGETQYF. The CDR3 coding sequence is TGTGCCAGCAGCTTAGATGCGCGGGGGGGAGAGACCCAGTACTTC.

The rearrangement joins TRBV7-2 to TRBJ2-5, with D possibly TRBD2 on 5 matching bases. Germline CDR1 SGHTA, CDR2 FQGNSA. The CDR3 consists of 15 residues. Trimming took off 1 base at V and 1 base at J, with 10 bases between the two ends. The CDR3 nucleotides read TGTGCCAGCAGCTTAGTGGTAGCGCCCCAAGAGACCCAGTACTTC. Its translation is CASSLVVAPQETQYF. Full variable domain (remainder filled in from reference TRBV7-2 and TRBJ2-5): GAGVSQSPSNKVTEKGKDVELRCDPISGHTALYWYRQSLGQGLEFLIYFQGNSAPDKSGLPSDRFSAERTGGSVSTLTIQRTQQEDSAVYLCASSLVVAPQETQYFGPGTRLLVL.

This clone was picked up a small number of times. V usage is TRBV30 and J usage is TRBJ1-5, with 9 positions matching TRBD1. This CDR3 comprises 14 residues. J lost 4 bases, V lost 0 bases, and 1 base had no gene match. Per the germline V gene, CDR1 is GTSNPN and CDR2 is SVGIG (reference sequence). The CDR3 here is CAWSVGQGNQPQHF. The DNA for the CDR3 is TGTGCCTGGAGTGTTGGACAGGGGAATCAGCCCCAGCATTTT.

The J gene is TRBJ2-1, the V gene TRBV4-2, with TRBD1 identical over 8 bases. The CDR3 runs 16 residues. Germline assignment: CDR1 LGHNA and CDR2 YNFKEQ. The trim removed 0 bases at V and 9 bases at J, leaving 10 bases unmatched. CDR3: CASSQDLRQGRSEQFF. The CDR3 DNA follows: TGTGCCAGCAGCCAAGATTTGAGACAGGGGCGGAGTGAGCAGTTCTTC.

This clone has only a few counts. The chain combines TRBV4-3 with TRBJ2-2; TRBD1 might be the D (6 bases). The germline CDR1 and CDR2 sequences are LGHNA and YSLEER. The CDR3 runs 19 residues. With 0 bases removed from V and 4 bases from J, the gap between germline ends came to 21 bases. The CDR3 bases are TGCGCCAGCAGCCAAGATCCTCCAACAGGGTACTCCCCCACCGGGGAGCTGTTTTTT. It translates to CASSQDPPTGYSPTGELFF.